This T cell receptor beta chain was documented in a study of vaccination effects on CD4 cells after COVID-19. For the study at large: Both early and late time points after vaccination provided samples from a few convalescent patients. Relative to the second dose, post-vaccine samples were obtained a median of 72 days later.

A remark on this clone: Its matching antigen is unknown.

The protocol was immunoSEQ multiplex PCR, while the TCRdb copy is restricted to in-frame clones and leaves out a portion. The data hold 15,000 to 20,000 clones, with over 65% observed a single time. Expansion of antigen-specific CD4+ T cells with viral peptide pools was carried out by the ViraFEST assay before sequencing. Culture lasted about ten days before CD4+ T cell isolation. PCR confirmed that the person was infected with SARS-CoV-2 between March and December 2020. It was two doses of either the BNT162b2 or mRNA-1273 vaccine that participants received. The germline V gene encodes CDR1 LGHDT and CDR2 YNNKEL (reference sequence). This CDR3 is built from 17 residues. The V and J ends lost 5 bases and 5 bases, in that order; junction bases with no gene match: 14. General study points: Clones induced by infection and by vaccine showed marked clonal contraction late after vaccination. In convalescents, spike-reactive clones (those seen post-vaccine) were mainly new vaccine-induced clones.

The sequencing used CD4+ T cells from PBMCs cultured with SARS-CoV-2 spike peptides, collected after COVID-19 vaccination. The source of this sequence is a human donor who had a prior SARS-CoV-2 infection. V usage is TRBV3-1 (or the pseudogene TRBV3-2) and J usage is TRBJ1-1; TRBD1 agrees at 10 bases. Here the CDR3 reads CASSSRDRGRGGTEAFF. The CDR3 DNA reads TGTGCCAGCAGCAGTCGGGACAGGGGAAGGGGAGGTACTGAAGCTTTCTTT.